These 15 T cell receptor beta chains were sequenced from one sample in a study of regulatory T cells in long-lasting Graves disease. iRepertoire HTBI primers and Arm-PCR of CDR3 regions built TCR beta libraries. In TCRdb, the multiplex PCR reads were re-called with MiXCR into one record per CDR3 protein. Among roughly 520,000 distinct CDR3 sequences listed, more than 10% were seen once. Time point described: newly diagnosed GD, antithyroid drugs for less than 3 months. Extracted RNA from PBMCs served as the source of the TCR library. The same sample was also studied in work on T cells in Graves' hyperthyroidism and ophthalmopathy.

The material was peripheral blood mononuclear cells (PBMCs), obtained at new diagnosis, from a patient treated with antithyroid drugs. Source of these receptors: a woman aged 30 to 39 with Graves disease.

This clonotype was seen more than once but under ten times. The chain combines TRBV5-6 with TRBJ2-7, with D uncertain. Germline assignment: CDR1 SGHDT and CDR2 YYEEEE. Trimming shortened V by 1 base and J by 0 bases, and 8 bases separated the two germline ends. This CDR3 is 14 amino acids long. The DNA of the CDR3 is TGTGCCAGCAGCTTGTATATATACTCCTACGAGCAGTACTTC. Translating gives CASSLYIYSYEQYF.

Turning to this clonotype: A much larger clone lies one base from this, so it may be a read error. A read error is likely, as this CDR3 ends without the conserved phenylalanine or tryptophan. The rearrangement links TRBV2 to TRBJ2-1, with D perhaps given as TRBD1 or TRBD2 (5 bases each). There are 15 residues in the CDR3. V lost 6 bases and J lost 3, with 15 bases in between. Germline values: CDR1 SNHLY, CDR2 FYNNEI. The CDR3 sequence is CASRTGTGVYNEQFL. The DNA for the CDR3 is TGTGCCAGCAGGACCGGGACCGGGGTCTACAATGAGCAGTTCCTC.

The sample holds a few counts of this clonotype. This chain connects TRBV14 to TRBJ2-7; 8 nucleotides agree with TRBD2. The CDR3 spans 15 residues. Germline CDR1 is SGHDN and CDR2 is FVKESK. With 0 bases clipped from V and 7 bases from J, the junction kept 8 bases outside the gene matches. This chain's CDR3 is CASSQDPGGLGEQYF. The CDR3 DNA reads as TGTGCCAGCAGCCAAGACCCGGGAGGGCTTGGGGAGCAGTACTTC. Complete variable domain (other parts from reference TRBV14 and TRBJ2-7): EAGVTQFPSHSVIEKGQTVTLRCDPISGHDNLYWYRRVMGKEIKFLLHFVKESKQDESGMPNNRFLAERTGGTYSTLKVQPAELEDSGVYFCASSQDPGGLGEQYFGPGTRLTVT.

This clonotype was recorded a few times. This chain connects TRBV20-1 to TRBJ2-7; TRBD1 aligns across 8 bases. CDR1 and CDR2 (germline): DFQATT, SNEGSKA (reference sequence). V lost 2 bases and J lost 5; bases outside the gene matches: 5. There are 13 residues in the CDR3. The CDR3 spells CSARRTGFNEQYF. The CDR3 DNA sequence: TGCAGTGCTAGAAGGACAGGGTTTAACGAGCAGTACTTC.

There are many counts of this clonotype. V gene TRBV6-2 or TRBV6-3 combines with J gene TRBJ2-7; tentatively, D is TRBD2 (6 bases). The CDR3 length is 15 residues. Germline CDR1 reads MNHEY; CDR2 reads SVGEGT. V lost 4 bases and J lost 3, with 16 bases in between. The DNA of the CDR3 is TGTGCCAGCAGTTTGGGGGTGGGACTGGGCTACGAGCAGTACTTC. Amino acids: CASSLGVGLGYEQYF.

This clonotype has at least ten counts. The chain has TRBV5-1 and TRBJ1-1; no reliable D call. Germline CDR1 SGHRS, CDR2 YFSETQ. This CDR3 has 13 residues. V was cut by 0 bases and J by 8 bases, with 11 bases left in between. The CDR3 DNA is TGCGCCAGCAGCTTGGTTGTCGGAGGGGAAGCTTTCTTT. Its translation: CASSLVVGGEAFF.

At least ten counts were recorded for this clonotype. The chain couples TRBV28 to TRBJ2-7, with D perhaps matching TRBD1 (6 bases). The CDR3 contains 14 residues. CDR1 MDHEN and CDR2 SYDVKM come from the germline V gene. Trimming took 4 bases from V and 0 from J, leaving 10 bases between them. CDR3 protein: CASSSPGASYEQYF. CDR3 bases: TGTGCCAGCAGTTCCCCAGGGGCCTCCTACGAGCAGTACTTC.

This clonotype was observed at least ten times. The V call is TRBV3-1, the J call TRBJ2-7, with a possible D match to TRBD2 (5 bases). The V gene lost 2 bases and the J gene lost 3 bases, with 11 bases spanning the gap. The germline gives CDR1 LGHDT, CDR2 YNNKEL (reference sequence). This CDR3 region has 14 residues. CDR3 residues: CASSQYNGVYEQYF. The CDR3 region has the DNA TGTGCCAGCAGCCAATATAACGGGGTCTACGAGCAGTACTTC.

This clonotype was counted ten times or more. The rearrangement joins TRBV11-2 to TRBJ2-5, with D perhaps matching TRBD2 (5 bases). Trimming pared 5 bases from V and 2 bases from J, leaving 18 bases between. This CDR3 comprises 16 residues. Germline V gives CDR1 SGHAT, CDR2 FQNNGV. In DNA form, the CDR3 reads TGTGCCAGCAGCGTGGGGTGGGCAGGCGGGCAAGAGACCCAGTACTTC. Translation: CASSVGWAGGQETQYF.

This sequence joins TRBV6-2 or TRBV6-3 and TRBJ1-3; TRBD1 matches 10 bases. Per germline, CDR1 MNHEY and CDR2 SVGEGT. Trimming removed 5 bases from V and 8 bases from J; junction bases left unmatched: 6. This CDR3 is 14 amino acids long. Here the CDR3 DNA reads TGTGCCAGCAGTAGGGACAGGGGACTGGACACCATATATTTT. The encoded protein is CASSRDRGLDTIYF.

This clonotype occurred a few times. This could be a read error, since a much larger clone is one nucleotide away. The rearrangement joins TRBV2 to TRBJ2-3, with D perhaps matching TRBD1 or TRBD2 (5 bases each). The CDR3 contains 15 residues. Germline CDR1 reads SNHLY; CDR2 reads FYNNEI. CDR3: CASSETEGFTDAQYF. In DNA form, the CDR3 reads TGTGCCAGCAGTGAGACAGAGGGATTCACAGATGCGCAGTATTTT.

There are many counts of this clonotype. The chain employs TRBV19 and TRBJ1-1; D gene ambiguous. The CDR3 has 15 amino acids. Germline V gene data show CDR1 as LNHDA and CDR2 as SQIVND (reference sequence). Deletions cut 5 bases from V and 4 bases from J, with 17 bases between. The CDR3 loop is CASSFRPGRGTEAFF. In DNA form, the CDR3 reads TGTGCCAGTAGTTTTCGACCGGGCCGAGGCACTGAAGCTTTCTTT.

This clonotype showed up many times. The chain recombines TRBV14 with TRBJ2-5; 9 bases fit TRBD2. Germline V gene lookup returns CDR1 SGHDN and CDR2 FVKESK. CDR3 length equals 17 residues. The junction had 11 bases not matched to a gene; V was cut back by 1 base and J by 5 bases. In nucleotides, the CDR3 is TGTGCCAGCAGCCAAGGTCTCAGCGGGAGGCCCGTGGAGACCCAGTACTTC. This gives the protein CASSQGLSGRPVETQYF.

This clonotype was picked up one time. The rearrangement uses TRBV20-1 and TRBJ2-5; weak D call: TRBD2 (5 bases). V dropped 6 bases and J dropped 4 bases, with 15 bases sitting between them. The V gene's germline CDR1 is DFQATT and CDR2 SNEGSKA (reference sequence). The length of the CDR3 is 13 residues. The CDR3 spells CSAHKLVVETQYF. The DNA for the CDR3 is TGCAGTGCACATAAACTAGTGGTAGAGACCCAGTACTTC.

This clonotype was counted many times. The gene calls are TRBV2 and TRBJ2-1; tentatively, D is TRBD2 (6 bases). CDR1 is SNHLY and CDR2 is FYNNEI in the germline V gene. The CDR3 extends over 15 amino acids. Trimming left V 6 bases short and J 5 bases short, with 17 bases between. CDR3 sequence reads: CASSYQTRDDNEQFF. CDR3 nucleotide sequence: TGTGCCAGCAGCTATCAGACTAGGGATGACAATGAGCAGTTCTTC.